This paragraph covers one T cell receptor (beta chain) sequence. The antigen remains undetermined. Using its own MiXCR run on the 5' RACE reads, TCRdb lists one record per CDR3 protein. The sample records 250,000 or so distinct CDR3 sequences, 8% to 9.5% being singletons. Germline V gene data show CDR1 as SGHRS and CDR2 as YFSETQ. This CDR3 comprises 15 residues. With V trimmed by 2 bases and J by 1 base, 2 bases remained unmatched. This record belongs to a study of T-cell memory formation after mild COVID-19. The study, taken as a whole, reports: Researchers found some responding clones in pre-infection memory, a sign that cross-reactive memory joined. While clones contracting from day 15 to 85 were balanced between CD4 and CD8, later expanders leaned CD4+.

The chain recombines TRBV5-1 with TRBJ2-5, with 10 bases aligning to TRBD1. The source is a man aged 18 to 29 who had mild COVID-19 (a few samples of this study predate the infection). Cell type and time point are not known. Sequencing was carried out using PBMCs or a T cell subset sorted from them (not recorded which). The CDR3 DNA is TGCGCCAGCAGCTTTAGACAGGGGGCCCAAGAGACCCAGTACTTC. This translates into CASSFRQGAQETQYF.